The T cell receptor beta chain under discussion was sequenced for a study of blood T cell repertoires in COVID-19 (dated by TCRdb to between 2020 and 2021). Describing the broader study: Samples covering the acute and convalescent phases of COVID-19 were provided by collaborators in the United States, Italy and Spain. The material from the prospective study consisted of cDNA or gDNA derived from T cells, B-cell-depleted T cells, or PBMCs. The dataset comprised deeply sampled blood TCRbeta repertoires from subjects exposed to, actively infected with, or recovered from COVID-19. The repertoires were released in a freely available public database intended as a resource for research on the immune response to SARS-CoV-2. Samples came from the ongoing ImmuneRACE study (first 160 participants) plus 1,254 subjects from 6 global collaborators. Nearly every sample came with metadata listing a de-identified subject ID, COVID-19 status, age in years and sex. Where available, HLA class I and class II types were obtained from metadata supplied by the sample provider rather than from assay-based typing.

A remark on this clone: The antigen it binds to is not known. No much larger clone is present one base from it, and per-base qualities are unavailable.

Participants in the prospective study were aged roughly 18 to 95 years, lived in 20 to 25 United States geographic areas, and enrolled through a virtual design. Cohort assignment in the prospective study relied on participant-reported clinical history from a screening survey and a study questionnaire. Recovered participants in ImmuneRACE Cohort 3 were defined by two consecutive negative NP/OP PCR tests, clearance by a healthcare professional, or resolution of symptoms. Each participant in the prospective study had whole blood, serum and a nasopharyngeal or oropharyngeal swab collected by mobile phlebotomists. Additional blood draws and questionnaires over an approximately two-month period could optionally be provided by prospective study participants. Blood samples from the prospective study were shipped frozen or at room temperature prior to DNA extraction. The paper's findings and limits, for the study overall: The amount of clinical and demographic metadata varied by source and participant and was provided uncurated.

The immunoSEQ Assay, a bias-controlled multiplex PCR, was used to amplify TCRbeta CDR3 regions from genomic DNA. The authors' pipeline ran thus. Within the assay, amplification of reference gene primers was used to estimate how many nucleated cells each sample contained. Sequence reads were collapsed and filtered to measure the absolute abundance of every unique TCRbeta CDR3 rearrangement. Productive Simpson clonality was computed per sample as the square root of Simpson's diversity index over productive rearrangements. TCRdb re-hosts the immuneACCESS table, in-frame sequences only. Its copies lack some clones; in the studies checked, an unresolved V gene accounts for under half of them, and the cause for the rest is not known. V, J and clone size derive from that table, while D and trimming were established from the DNA sequence. The sample table records more than 200,000 clones; around nine tenths of these occur just once. The biggest ten clones account for more than 3.5% of the sample.

At the junction V is shortened by 2 bases and J by 0 bases, with 7 bases in between. The CDR3 sequence holds 14 residues, the cysteine and phenylalanine included. Of the read, only the CDR3 DNA is kept; its 42 bases are in frame from base 1. CDR1 MNHEY and CDR2 SVGAGI were looked up in the germline V gene. The material sequenced was PBMCs or T cells enriched from blood (not recorded which). The chain links TRBV6-5 with TRBJ1-2; the D gene is perhaps TRBD1, on 5 matching bases. The sequence derives from a young woman who had recovered from COVID-19. The DNA sequence follows: TGTGCCAGCAGTTACGGGGACTCTAACTATGGCTACACCTTC. Its protein product is CASSYGDSNYGYTF.